The 21 T cell receptor beta chains below come from one sample, sequenced in a study of technical replicates of blood from a few donors. Sequencing was performed with immunoSEQ multiplex PCR; in TCRdb, only in-frame clones are kept and a portion is missing. This table has about 64,000 clones, around nine tenths appearing once. The sample consisted of PBMCs. These receptors came from a human donor in good health. Some clones in this sample may be carry-over from other donors' samples.

V gene TRBV9 combines with J gene TRBJ1-2; 7 bases map to TRBD1. The CDR3 runs 14 residues. J lost 3 bases, V lost 0 bases, and 2 bases had no gene match. CDR1 and CDR2 from the germline V gene are SGDLS and YYNGEE. The CDR3 sequence is CASSVGQGDYGYTF. CDR3 sequence (DNA): TGTGCCAGCAGCGTAGGACAGGGAGACTATGGCTACACCTTC.

Many counts were recorded for this clone. This chain connects TRBV6-1 to TRBJ2-3, with 12 bases lining up with TRBD2. The V gene end was trimmed by 0 bases and the J gene end by 4 bases; junction bases not matched to a gene: 2. Germline loops: CDR1 MNHNS, CDR2 SASEGT. The length of the CDR3 is 16 residues. In DNA form, the CDR3 reads TGTGCCAGCAGTGAAGCGCTAGCGGGAGGGCCAGATACGCAGTATTTT. Its translation: CASSEALAGGPDTQYF.

The chain links TRBV6-5 to TRBJ2-1; 7 positions match TRBD2. The CDR3 is 13 amino acids. V shed 4 bases, J shed 8 bases, and the junction held 5 bases outside the gene matches. The germline V gene has CDR1 MNHEY and CDR2 SVGAGI. The CDR3 DNA is TGTGCCAGCAGTTCGGGGACTATAGATGAGCAGTTCTTC. Protein sequence: CASSSGTIDEQFF.

This chain links TRBV11-3 with TRBJ1-1, with D perhaps TRBD1 (6 bases). The V end was cut by 5 bases, the J end by 4 bases, with 11 bases between. CDR1 is SGHNT and CDR2 is YENEEA in the germline V gene. This CDR3 is built from 13 residues. The DNA for the CDR3 is TGTGCCAGCAGCCGGGGGGCGGGCACTGAAGCTTTCTTT. It is translated as CASSRGAGTEAFF. The full variable domain, rest sourced from reference TRBV11-3 and TRBJ1-1, is EAGVVQSPRYKIIEKKQPVAFWCNPISGHNTLYWYLQNLGQGPELLIRYENEEAVDDSQLPKDRFSAERLKGVDSTLKIQPAELGDSAVYLCASSRGAGTEAFFGQGTRLTVV.

The genes are TRBV5-8 and TRBJ1-5; D gene ambiguous. Germline CDR1 is SGHTS and CDR2 is YDEGEE. V lost 4 bases and J lost 4, with 15 bases in between. The CDR3 runs 15 residues. In nucleotides, the CDR3 is TGTGCCAGCAGCGGCGGCGGAGGGCAGAATCAGCCCCAGCATTTT. Amino acids: CASSGGGGQNQPQHF.

The J gene is TRBJ1-4, the V gene TRBV7-9, with 11 bases matching TRBD1. The V and J ends lost 4 bases and 7 bases, in that order; junction bases with no gene match: 8. Germline assignment: CDR1 SEHNR and CDR2 FQNEAQ (reference sequence). The CDR3 loop spans 16 amino acids. CDR3 in DNA: TGTGCCAGCAGCTCCGGACAGGGGGCATATGGTGAAAAACTGTTTTTT. This translates into CASSSGQGAYGEKLFF. Filled out from reference TRBV7-9 and TRBJ1-4, the complete variable domain reads DTGVSQNPRHKITKRGQNVTFRCDPISEHNRLYWYRQTLGQGPEFLTYFQNEAQLEKSRLLSDRFSAERPKGSFSTLEIQRTEQGDSAMYLCASSSGQGAYGEKLFFGSGTQLSVL.

The rearrangement uses TRBV5-1 and TRBJ2-2; D gene uncertain. Germline V gives CDR1 SGHRS, CDR2 YFSETQ. This CDR3 region has 15 residues. V lost 0 bases to trimming and J lost 1 base, with 7 bases between them. The CDR3 bases are TGCGCCAGCAGCTTGGTATCGGGGAACACCGGGGAGCTGTTTTTT. Its protein is CASSLVSGNTGELFF.

V and J are TRBV7-9 and TRBJ2-5; D not certain. Between the trimmed V and J ends, which lost 4 bases and 2 bases, there was a span of 8 bases. The germline gives CDR1 SEHNR, CDR2 FQNEAQ (reference sequence). This CDR3 is built from 13 residues. The CDR3 DNA is TGTGCCAGCAGCTCTCAGAATCAAGAGACCCAGTACTTC. It yields the protein CASSSQNQETQYF.

This clone has only a few counts. The rearrangement joins TRBV18 to TRBJ2-3; 11 nucleotides align to TRBD2. The CDR3 has 15 residues. The ends lost 2 bases at V and 6 bases at J; junction bases unmatched: 4. Germline CDR1 is KGHSH and CDR2 is LQKENI. In DNA, the CDR3 is TGTGCCAGCTCACCAGCACTAGCGGGAGAGGATACGCAGTATTTT. Its protein product is CASSPALAGEDTQYF.

The chain links TRBV5-8 to TRBJ2-3; 8 positions match TRBD2. This CDR3 is built from 16 residues. V gave up 0 bases and J gave up 0 bases; unmatched junction bases: 3. Germline loops: CDR1 SGHTS, CDR2 YDEGEE. The CDR3: CASSLELAASTDTQYF. The CDR3 nucleotides read TGTGCCAGCAGCTTGGAACTAGCGGCTAGCACAGATACGCAGTATTTT.

The chain recombines TRBV30 with TRBJ2-3; TRBD2 matches 7 bases. V gave up 1 base and J gave up 0 bases; unmatched junction bases: 10. Per germline, CDR1 GTSNPN and CDR2 SVGIG (reference sequence). The CDR3 loop spans 17 amino acids. The CDR3 sequence is CAWSGSLGGSSTDTQYF. CDR3 bases: TGTGCCTGGAGTGGATCCCTCGGCGGGAGTAGCACAGATACGCAGTATTTT.

The V call is TRBV7-9, the J call TRBJ1-3; perhaps TRBD1 as D (6 bases). Germline-derived CDR1 and CDR2 are SEHNR and FQNEAQ (reference sequence). The CDR3 loop spans 13 amino acids. Trimming cost V 11 bases and J 1 base, with 12 bases left between them. The CDR3: CAVGGQSGNTIYF. The CDR3 bases are TGTGCCGTCGGCGGACAGTCTGGAAACACCATATATTTT.

This sequence joins TRBV10-3 and TRBJ1-1; 7 bases map to TRBD1. The junction had 6 bases not matched to a gene; V was cut back by 0 bases and J by 11 bases. This CDR3 is 13 amino acids long. CDR1 is ENHRY and CDR2 is SYGVKD in the germline V gene. Here the CDR3 reads CAISESGQLEAFF. The CDR3 DNA reads as TGTGCCATCAGTGAGTCGGGACAGCTCGAGGCTTTCTTT.

V gene TRBV7-9 combines with J gene TRBJ2-1; possibly TRBD1 for D (6 bases). Germline-derived CDR1 and CDR2 are SEHNR and FQNEAQ (reference sequence). This CDR3 spans 13 amino acids. Trimming took 5 bases from V and 6 from J, leaving 11 bases between them. The CDR3 DNA sequence: TGTGCCAGCAGCAGCCGGGACACCAATGAGCAGTTCTTC. Its translation: CASSSRDTNEQFF.

The V gene is TRBV10-3, the J gene TRBJ1-6, with a weak D call TRBD1 (6 bases). V was trimmed by 4 bases and J by 7 bases, leaving 14 bases between them. This CDR3 contains 15 residues. Germline assignment: CDR1 ENHRY and CDR2 SYGVKD. CDR3 region: CAISGQDVQNSPLHF. The CDR3 DNA is TGTGCCATCAGTGGACAGGACGTCCAGAATTCACCCCTCCACTTT.

The chain uses TRBV18 and TRBJ1-6, with a tentative D call TRBD1 (6 bases). With 2 bases removed from V and 0 bases from J, the gap between germline ends came to 17 bases. The germline gives CDR1 KGHSH, CDR2 LQKENI. CDR3 length: 19 residues. CDR3 DNA sequence: TGTGCCAGCTCACCATGGGCAGGGGAACTTCGCTCCTATAATTCACCCCTCCACTTT. It specifies CASSPWAGELRSYNSPLHF. The full variable domain, completed using reference TRBV18 and TRBJ1-6, is NAGVMQNPRHLVRRRGQEARLRCSPMKGHSHVYWYRQLPEEGLKFMVYLQKENIIDESGMPKERFSAEFPKEGPSILRIQQVVRGDSAAYFCASSPWAGELRSYNSPLHFGNGTRLTVT.

The chain uses TRBV7-6 and TRBJ2-7; D is perhaps TRBD1 (6 bases). The CDR3 totals 14 residues. Per the germline V gene, CDR1 is SGHVS and CDR2 is FNYEAQ. V was cut by 6 bases and J by 5 bases, with 17 bases left in between. The CDR3 reads CASSSPWGQNEQYF. DNA of the CDR3: TGTGCCAGCAGTTCTCCTTGGGGGCAGAACGAGCAGTACTTC.

V and J are TRBV5-6 and TRBJ1-1; D may be TRBD1 (5 bases). Germline V gene sequence: CDR1 SGHDT, CDR2 YYEEEE. Trimming took 3 bases from V and 3 from J, leaving 15 bases between them. This CDR3 is built from 15 residues. CDR3 DNA: TGTGCCAGCAGCTCAAAAACTCAGGGTGACACTGAAGCTTTCTTT. It translates to CASSSKTQGDTEAFF.

V gene TRBV5-6 combines with J gene TRBJ2-3, with 7 bases aligning to TRBD2. Trimming removed 4 bases from V and 2 bases from J; junction bases left unmatched: 7. The CDR3 sequence is 15 residues long. Germline CDR1 SGHDT, CDR2 YYEEEE. CDR3 loop: CASSHLAVITDTQYF. CDR3 bases: TGTGCCAGCAGCCACCTAGCGGTGATCACAGATACGCAGTATTTT.

In DNA form, the CDR3 reads TGTGCCAGCAGCGACTACCTCAGGGGAACCTACGAGCAGTACTTC. Its translation is CASSDYLRGTYEQYF. The chain is built from TRBV11-2 and TRBJ2-7, with D tentatively TRBD1 (6 bases). The CDR3 has 15 residues. V was cut by 5 bases and J by 2 bases, with 16 bases left in between. Germline values: CDR1 SGHAT, CDR2 FQNNGV.

The J gene is TRBJ2-1, the V gene TRBV18, with 12 bases aligning to TRBD2. V gave up 4 bases and J gave up 9 bases; unmatched junction bases: 10. Germline V lookup: CDR1 KGHSH, CDR2 LQKENI. The CDR3 length is 16 residues. The CDR3 is CASSLGLAGVRIEQFF. In nucleotides, the CDR3 is TGTGCCAGCTCACTGGGACTAGCGGGTGTCAGGATTGAGCAGTTCTTC.